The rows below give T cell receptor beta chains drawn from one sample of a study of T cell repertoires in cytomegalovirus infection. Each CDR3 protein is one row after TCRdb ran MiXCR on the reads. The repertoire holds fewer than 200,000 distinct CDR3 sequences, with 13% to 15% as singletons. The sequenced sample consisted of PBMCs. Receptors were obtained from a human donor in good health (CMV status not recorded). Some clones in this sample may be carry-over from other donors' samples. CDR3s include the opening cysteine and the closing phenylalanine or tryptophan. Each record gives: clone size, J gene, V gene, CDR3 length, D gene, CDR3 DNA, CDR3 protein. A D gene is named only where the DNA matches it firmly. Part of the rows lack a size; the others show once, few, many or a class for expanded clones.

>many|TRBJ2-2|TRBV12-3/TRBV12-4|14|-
TGTGCCAGCAGTTTGGACCAGGCCACCGGGGAGCTGTTTTTT
CASSLDQATGELFF
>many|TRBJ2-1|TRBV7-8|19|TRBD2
TGTGCCAGCAGCTTACTTGGGATTGGGGGGGGGAGCTCCTACAATGAGCAGTTCTTC
CASSLLGIGGGSSYNEQFF
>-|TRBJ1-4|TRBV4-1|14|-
TGCGCCAGCAGCCATACGGGGGTTTCTGAAAAACTGTGTTTT
CASSHTGVSEKLCF
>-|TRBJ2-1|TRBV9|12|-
TGTGCCAGCAGCGTAATTGGAGGGGAGCAGTTCTTC
CASSVIGGEQFF
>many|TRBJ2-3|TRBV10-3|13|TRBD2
TGTGTCATCGGTCAGCGGGAGACAGATACGCAGTATTTT
CVIGQRETDTQYF
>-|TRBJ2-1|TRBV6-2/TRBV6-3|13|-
TGTGCCAGCAGTACCGGACTCTACAATGAGCAGTTCTTC
CASSTGLYNEQFF
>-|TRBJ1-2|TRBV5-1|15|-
TGCGCCAGCAGCTTGTCTACCGGTTCCTTGGGGGTCTACACCTTC
CASSLSTGSLGVYTF
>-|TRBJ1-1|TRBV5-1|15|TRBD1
TGCGCCAGCATCCCCGGGACAGCTATGAACACTGAAGCTTTCTTT
CASIPGTAMNTEAFF
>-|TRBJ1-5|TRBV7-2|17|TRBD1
TGTGCCAGCAGCGCAAGATCCGGGACAGGGGCCGTTCAGCCCCAGCATTTT
CASSARSGTGAVQPQHF
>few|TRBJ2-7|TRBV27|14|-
TGTGCCAGCAGTTTCTCTCTAAGCTCCTACGAGCAGTACTTC
CASSFSLSSYEQYF
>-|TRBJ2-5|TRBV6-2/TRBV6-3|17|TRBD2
TGTGCCAGCAGTTACCCGAGAACTAGCGGTCACCAAGAGACCCAGTACTTC
CASSYPRTSGHQETQYF
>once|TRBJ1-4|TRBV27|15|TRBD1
TGTGCCAGCAAACCCGCCGGGACAGGGGATGAAAAACTGTTTTTT
CASKPAGTGDEKLFF
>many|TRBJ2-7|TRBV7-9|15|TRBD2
TGTGCCAGCAGCCCGACCCTAGCGGGAGTTCGGGAGCAGTACTTC
CASSPTLAGVREQYF
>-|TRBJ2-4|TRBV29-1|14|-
TGCAGCGTTGAAACGCGGAGAGCCAAAAACATTCAGTACTTC
CSVETRRAKNIQYF
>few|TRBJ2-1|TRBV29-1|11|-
TGCAGCGTTCTCCGAGTTAATGAGCAGTTCTTC
CSVLRVNEQFF
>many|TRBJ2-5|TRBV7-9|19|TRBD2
TGTGCCAGCAGCTTCCCCCGAGTTGATGGCGGGGGGCGTCAAGAGACCCAGTACTTC
CASSFPRVDGGGRQETQYF
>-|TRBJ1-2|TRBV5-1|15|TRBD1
TGCGCCAGCAGCAGTCCGGGACAGGACCTTTATGGCTACACCTTC
CASSSPGQDLYGYTF
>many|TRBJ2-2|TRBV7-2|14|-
TGTGCCAGCAGCTTACAGCCAAACACCGGGGAGCTGTTTTTT
CASSLQPNTGELFF
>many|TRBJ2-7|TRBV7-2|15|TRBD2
TGTGCCAGCAGCTTGGGACTAGCGGGCCTGTACGAGCAGTACTTC
CASSLGLAGLYEQYF
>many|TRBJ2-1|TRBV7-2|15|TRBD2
TGTGCCAGCAGCTTAACGGGGGGTTTTGGGAATGAGCAGTTCTTC
CASSLTGGFGNEQFF
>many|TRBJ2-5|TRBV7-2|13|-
TGTGCCAGCAGCTTAAACCGTCAAGAGACCCAGTACTTC
CASSLNRQETQYF
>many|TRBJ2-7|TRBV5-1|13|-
TGCGCCAGCAGCTTGTACACCTACTACGAGCAGTACTTC
CASSLYTYYEQYF
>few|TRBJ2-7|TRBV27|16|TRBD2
TGTGCCAGCAGTTTGGCCGGGACTAGCAATGCCTACGAGCAGTACTTC
CASSLAGTSNAYEQYF
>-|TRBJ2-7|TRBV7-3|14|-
TGTGCCAGCAGCTTAAAGGGTGACCACTACGAGCAGTACTTC
CASSLKGDHYEQYF
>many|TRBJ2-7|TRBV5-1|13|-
TGCGCCAGCAGTTATCAACAGGGCTACGAGCAGTACTTC
CASSYQQGYEQYF
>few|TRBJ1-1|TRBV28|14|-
TGTGCCAGCAAGCAGGGGCCCCGAAACACTGAAGCTTTCTTT
CASKQGPRNTEAFF
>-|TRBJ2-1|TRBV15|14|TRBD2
TGTGCCACCGCGACTAGCGGGGCCTACAATGAGCAGTTCTTC
CATATSGAYNEQFF
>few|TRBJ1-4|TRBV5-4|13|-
TGTGCCAGCAGCCCGGGGGCTAATGAAAAACTGTTTTTT
CASSPGANEKLFF
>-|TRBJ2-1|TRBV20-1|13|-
TGCAGTGCCAGAGGGGACGCACCCTGGGAGCAGTTCTTC
CSARGDAPWEQFF
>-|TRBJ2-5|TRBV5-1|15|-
TGCGCCAGCAGCATGTTACTAGCCGACGAAGAGACCCAGTACTTC
CASSMLLADEETQYF
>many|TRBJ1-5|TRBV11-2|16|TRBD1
TGTGCCAGCAGCTTAGGGCAGGGGGGTAGCAATCAGCCCCAGCATTTT
CASSLGQGGSNQPQHF
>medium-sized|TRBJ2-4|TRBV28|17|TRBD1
TGTGCCAGCAGTGCGACAGGGGACTTCATGAAGGAGGACATTCAGTACTTC
CASSATGDFMKEDIQYF